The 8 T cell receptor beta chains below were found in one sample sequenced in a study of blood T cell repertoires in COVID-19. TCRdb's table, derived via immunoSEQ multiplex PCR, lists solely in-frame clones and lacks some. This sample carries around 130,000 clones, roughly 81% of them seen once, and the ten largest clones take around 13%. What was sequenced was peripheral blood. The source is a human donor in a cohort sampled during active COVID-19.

CDR3 DNA sequence: TGTGCCAGCAGGAATAGCGGGGGTACCTACAATGAGCAGTTCTTC. Translating it yields CASRNSGGTYNEQFF. The chain has TRBV5-6 and TRBJ2-1, with 9 bases identical to TRBD2. This CDR3 is built from 15 residues. The germline V gene encodes CDR1 SGHDT and CDR2 YYEEEE. V lost 5 bases to trimming and J lost 2 bases; unmatched junction nucleotides: 5.

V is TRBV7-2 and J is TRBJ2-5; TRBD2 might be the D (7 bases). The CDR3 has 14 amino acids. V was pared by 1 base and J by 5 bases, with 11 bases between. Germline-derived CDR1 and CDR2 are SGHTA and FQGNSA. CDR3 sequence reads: CASSLGGGAETQYF. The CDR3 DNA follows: TGTGCCAGCAGCTTAGGTGGGGGGGCGGAGACCCAGTACTTC.

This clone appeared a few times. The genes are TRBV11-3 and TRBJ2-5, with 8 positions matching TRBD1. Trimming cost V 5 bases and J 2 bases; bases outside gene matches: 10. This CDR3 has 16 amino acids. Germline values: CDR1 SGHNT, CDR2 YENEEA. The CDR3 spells CASSPETGDRQETQYF. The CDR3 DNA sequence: TGTGCCAGCAGCCCGGAGACAGGGGATAGGCAAGAGACCCAGTACTTC.

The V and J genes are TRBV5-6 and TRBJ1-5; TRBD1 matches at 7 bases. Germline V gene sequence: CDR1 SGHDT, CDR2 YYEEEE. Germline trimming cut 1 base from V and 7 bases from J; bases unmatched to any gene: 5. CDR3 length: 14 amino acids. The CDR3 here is CASSLKGGLQPQHF. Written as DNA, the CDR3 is TGTGCCAGCAGCTTGAAAGGGGGCCTGCAGCCCCAGCATTTT.

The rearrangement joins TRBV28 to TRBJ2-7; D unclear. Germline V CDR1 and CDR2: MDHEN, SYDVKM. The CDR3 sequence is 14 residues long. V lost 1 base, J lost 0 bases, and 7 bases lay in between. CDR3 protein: CASSLLSLSYEQYF. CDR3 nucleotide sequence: TGTGCCAGCAGTTTATTGTCACTCTCCTACGAGCAGTACTTC. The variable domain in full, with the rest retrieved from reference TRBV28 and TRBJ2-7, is DVKVTQSSRYLVKRTGEKVFLECVQDMDHENMFWYRQDPGLGLRLIYFSYDVKMKEKGDIPEGYSVSREKKERFSLILESASTNQTSMYLCASSLLSLSYEQYFGPGTRLTVT.

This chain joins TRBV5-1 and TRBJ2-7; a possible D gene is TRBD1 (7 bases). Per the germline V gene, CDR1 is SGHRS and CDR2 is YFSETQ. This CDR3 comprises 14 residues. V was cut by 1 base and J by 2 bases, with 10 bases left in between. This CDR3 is CASSLTGEAYEQYF. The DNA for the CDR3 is TGCGCCAGCAGCTTGACAGGGGAGGCCTACGAGCAGTACTTC.

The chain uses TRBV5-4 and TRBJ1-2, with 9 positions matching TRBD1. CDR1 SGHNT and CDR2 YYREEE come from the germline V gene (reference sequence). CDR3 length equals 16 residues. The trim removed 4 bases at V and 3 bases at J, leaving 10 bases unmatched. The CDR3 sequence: CASSTPGTGQYYGYTF. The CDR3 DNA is TGTGCCAGCAGCACACCCGGGACAGGGCAATACTATGGCTACACCTTC.

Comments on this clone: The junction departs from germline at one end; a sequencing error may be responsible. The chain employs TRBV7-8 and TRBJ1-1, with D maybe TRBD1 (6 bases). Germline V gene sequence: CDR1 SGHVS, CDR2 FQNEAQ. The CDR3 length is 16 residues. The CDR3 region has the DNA TGTGCCAGCGGCTTACTCTACGGGACACCTATAACTGAAGCTTTCTTT. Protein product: CASGLLYGTPITEAFF.